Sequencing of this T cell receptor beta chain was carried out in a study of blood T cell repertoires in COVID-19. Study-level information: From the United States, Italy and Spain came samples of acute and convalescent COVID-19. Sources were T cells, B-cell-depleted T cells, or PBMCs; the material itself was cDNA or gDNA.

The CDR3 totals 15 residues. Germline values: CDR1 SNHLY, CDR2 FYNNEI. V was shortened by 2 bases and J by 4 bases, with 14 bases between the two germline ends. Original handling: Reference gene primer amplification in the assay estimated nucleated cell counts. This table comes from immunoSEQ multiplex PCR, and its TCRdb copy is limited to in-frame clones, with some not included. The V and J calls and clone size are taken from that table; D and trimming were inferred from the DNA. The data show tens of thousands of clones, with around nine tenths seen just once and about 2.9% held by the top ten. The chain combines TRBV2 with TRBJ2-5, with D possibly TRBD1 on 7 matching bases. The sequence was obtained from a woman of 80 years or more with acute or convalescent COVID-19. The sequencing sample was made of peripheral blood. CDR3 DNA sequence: TGTGCCAGCAGTGAAATAGGGCAGGGGGGAGAGACCCAGTACTTC. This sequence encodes CASSEIGQGGETQYF.